This passage covers 16 T cell receptor beta chains from one sample sequenced in a study of blood T cell repertoires in COVID-19 (TCRdb year 2020). The library was generated by the immunoSEQ multiplex PCR assay. Sourced from immuneACCESS, this table was stored by TCRdb with only in-frame sequences that have V and J called. A share of the clones is absent; for the studies checked, an unresolved V gene accounts for under half, and the remainder has no known explanation. The sample table records about 150,000 clones; 88% of these occur just once. Roughly 2.5% of the sample belongs to the ten largest clones. The sequenced sample was peripheral blood. Receptors were obtained from a human donor with COVID-19, enrolled during active disease. The donor label of this sample is uncertain.

This clone was observed once. The J gene is TRBJ1-4, the V gene TRBV10-2, with TRBD1 matching over 7 bases. In germline, CDR1 is WSHSY, CDR2 SAAADI. The junction had 12 bases not matched to a gene; V was cut back by 7 bases and J by 4 bases. This CDR3 is 16 amino acids long. The CDR3 coding sequence is TGCGCCAGCACTAGAGGGACAGACCGAATTAATGAAAAACTGTTTTTT. Its translation is CASTRGTDRINEKLFF.

This clone was recorded only once. CDR3 coding DNA: TGTGCCAGCAGCCCCCAGACAGGGGGCGTCGCGGATACGCAGTATTTT. It encodes CASSPQTGGVADTQYF. V and J are TRBV9 and TRBJ2-3, with 10 bases lining up with TRBD1. V shed 4 bases, J shed 6 bases, and the junction held 11 bases outside the gene matches. The CDR3 runs 16 residues. Germline V gives CDR1 SGDLS, CDR2 YYNGEE.

The chain links TRBV7-3 to TRBJ2-5, with 7 bases identical to TRBD1. With V trimmed by 6 bases and J by 2 bases, 6 bases remained unmatched. This CDR3 spans 14 amino acids. The germline gives CDR1 SGHTA, CDR2 FQGTGA. CDR3 nucleotides: TGTGCCAGCAGTAGGGACAGCTTGCAAGAGACCCAGTACTTC. It codes for CASSRDSLQETQYF.

The J gene is TRBJ1-6, the V gene TRBV18; possibly TRBD1 for D (5 bases). V lost 3 bases to trimming and J lost 12 bases, with 12 bases between them. CDR1 is KGHSH and CDR2 is LQKENI in the germline V gene. CDR3 length: 13 amino acids. CDR3 nucleotide sequence: TGTGCCAGCTCACCGGGGCAGGAGGGACCCCTCCACTTT. Its translation: CASSPGQEGPLHF.

The count of this clone is one. The gene calls are TRBV28 and TRBJ2-1, with 11 nucleotides matching TRBD1. Germline CDR1 MDHEN, CDR2 SYDVKM. Unmatched junction bases numbered 5, after V lost 4 bases and J lost 6 bases. The CDR3 is 15 residues long. Written as DNA, the CDR3 is TGTGCCAGCAGTTCTGGACAGGGGGCGAGCAATGAGCAGTTCTTC. Its protein is CASSSGQGASNEQFF. Full variable domain (outside the CDR3, taken from reference TRBV28 and TRBJ2-1): DVKVTQSSRYLVKRTGEKVFLECVQDMDHENMFWYRQDPGLGLRLIYFSYDVKMKEKGDIPEGYSVSREKKERFSLILESASTNQTSMYLCASSSGQGASNEQFFGPGTRLTVL.

CDR3 coding DNA: TGTGCCAGCAGCCGAGACAGGGAGCGTTCACCCCTCCACTTT. This gives the protein CASSRDRERSPLHF. The chain carries TRBV7-9 and TRBJ1-6; TRBD1 aligns across 7 bases. J gave up 9 bases and V 5 bases, and 7 bases lay outside the gene matches. The CDR3 spans 14 residues. Germline-derived CDR1 and CDR2 are SEHNR and FQNEAQ (reference sequence).

J is TRBJ1-1 and V is TRBV28, with TRBD1 matching 8 bases. The CDR3 is 15 residues long. Germline CDR1 and CDR2: MDHEN and SYDVKM. V was pared by 4 bases and J by 7 bases, with 11 bases of the junction left unmatched. As DNA, the CDR3 is TGTGCCAGCAGTTCCGGACGCGACAGGGGATTTGAAGCTTTCTTT. Amino acids: CASSSGRDRGFEAFF.

This rearrangement joins TRBV6-5 to TRBJ2-1; the match to TRBD2 covers 8 bases. The length of the CDR3 is 15 residues. CDR1 MNHEY and CDR2 SVGAGI come from the germline V gene. J lost 7 bases, V lost 6 bases, and 11 bases had no gene match. The CDR3 DNA is TGTGCCAGCAGGGGGCAGAGTCGCGGGAGGAATGAGCAGTTCTTC. Encoded protein: CASRGQSRGRNEQFF.

V and J are TRBV29-1 and TRBJ1-3; D is perhaps TRBD1 (6 bases). V dropped 1 base and J dropped 3 bases, with 7 bases sitting between them. Germline loops: CDR1 SQVTM, CDR2 ANQGSEA. This CDR3 is built from 13 residues. CDR3 DNA: TGCAGCGTTGAAGGCAGGGGTGGAAACACCATATATTTT. It translates to CSVEGRGGNTIYF.

This sequence joins TRBV19 and TRBJ1-4, with 9 bases fitting TRBD1. The CDR3 totals 17 residues. Germline assignment: CDR1 LNHDA and CDR2 SQIVND (reference sequence). V lost 6 bases and J lost 6; bases outside the gene matches: 14. CDR3 in amino acids: CASSPGTGTAGHEKLFF. The CDR3 DNA is TGTGCCAGTAGCCCCGGGACAGGGACCGCTGGCCATGAAAAACTGTTTTTT.

V and J are TRBV6-2 or TRBV6-3 and TRBJ2-3, with TRBD2 matching over 7 bases. V dropped 0 bases and J dropped 4; count of bases not matched to a gene: 16. This CDR3 spans 19 amino acids. CDR1 and CDR2 from the germline V gene are MNHEY and SVGEGT. The CDR3 reads CASSYSTEGSPGGADTQYF. As DNA, the CDR3 is TGTGCCAGCAGTTACTCGACGGAAGGCTCCCCGGGAGGCGCAGATACGCAGTATTTT.

The J gene is TRBJ1-2, the V gene TRBV29-1; 7 positions match TRBD1. J lost 5 bases, V lost 6 bases, and 12 bases had no gene match. The CDR3 sequence is 14 residues long. Per germline, CDR1 SQVTM and CDR2 ANQGSEA. CDR3 amino acids: CSVDLSGQKYGYTF. As DNA, the CDR3 is TGCAGCGTCGACTTATCGGGACAGAAGTATGGCTACACCTTC.

This clone was detected once. This chain uses TRBV5-1 with TRBJ2-7; the match to TRBD2 covers 13 bases. The CDR3 consists of 15 residues. V gave up 0 bases and J gave up 4 bases; unmatched junction bases: 1. Per the germline V gene, CDR1 is SGHRS and CDR2 is YFSETQ. CDR3 region: CASSLGTSGGYEQYF. The CDR3 bases are TGCGCCAGCAGCTTGGGGACTAGCGGGGGTTACGAGCAGTACTTC. Filled out from reference TRBV5-1 and TRBJ2-7, the complete variable domain reads KAGVTQTPRYLIKTRGQQVTLSCSPISGHRSVSWYQQTPGQGLQFLFEYFSETQRNKGNFPGRFSGRQFSNSRSEMNVSTLELGDSALYLCASSLGTSGGYEQYFGPGTRLTVT.

This chain connects TRBV5-1 to TRBJ1-1, with a possible D match to TRBD1 (5 bases). The germline V gene has CDR1 SGHRS and CDR2 YFSETQ. Trimming removed 4 bases at V and 2 bases at J, with 9 bases between. The CDR3 is made up of 13 amino acids. The CDR3 nucleotides read TGCGCCAGCAGCCCACAGGAAAACACTGAAGCTTTCTTT. This encodes CASSPQENTEAFF.

The count of this clone is one. The J gene is TRBJ2-3, the V gene TRBV10-1, with 8 bases aligning to TRBD1. Trimming took 5 bases from V and 1 from J; bases not matched to a gene: 2. Germline V gives CDR1 WNHNN, CDR2 SYGVQD (reference sequence). The CDR3 has 14 residues. Written as DNA, the CDR3 is TGCGCCAGCAGTTCGGACAGGGGCACAGATACGCAGTATTTT. It translates to CASSSDRGTDTQYF.

The chain has TRBV27 and TRBJ2-1; 9 bases line up with TRBD1. CDR1 MNHEY and CDR2 SMNVEV come from the germline V gene (reference sequence). The CDR3 runs to 14 residues. Trimming at V came to 5 bases and at J to 9 bases, leaving 8 bases not matched to a gene. As DNA, the CDR3 is TGTGCCAGCAGTCAAGGACAGGGGAATCTTGAGCAGTTCTTC. Protein: CASSQGQGNLEQFF.